A selection of T cell receptor beta chains follows, all from one sample in a study of T cells in Graves' hyperthyroidism and ophthalmopathy. A single record per CDR3 protein comes from TCRdb applying MiXCR to the multiplex PCR reads. The data contain approximately 400,000 distinct CDR3 sequences, approximately 15% of them singletons. Sequenced: blood. Receptors were obtained from a woman under 30 with Graves' hyperthyroidism. The CDR3 runs from the conserved cysteine through the conserved F or W. A D gene is named only where the DNA matches it firmly. Some rows mark clone size as missing; the rest say once, few, many or name a class of expanded clone.

clone size	D gene	V gene	J gene	CDR3 protein	CDR3 DNA
.	.	TRBV3-1	TRBJ1-2	CASSQGQLTNYGYTF	TGTGCCAGCAGCCAAGGACAGCTGACTAACTATGGCTACACCTTC
many	TRBD1	TRBV3-1	TRBJ1-2	CASSQDQTGVLYTF	TGTGCCAGCAGCCAAGATCAAACAGGGGTCCTCTACACCTTC
.	.	TRBV10-3	TRBJ2-6	CAIRQGSGANVLTF	TGTGCCATCAGACAGGGCTCTGGGGCCAACGTCCTGACTTTC
many	.	TRBV6-2/TRBV6-3	TRBJ2-7	CASKLEGLSYEQYF	TGTGCCAGCAAATTGGAGGGCCTTTCCTACGAGCAGTACTTC
many	TRBD2	TRBV7-9	TRBJ2-1	CASSLGLAASYNEQFF	TGTGCCAGCAGCTTAGGACTAGCGGCCTCCTACAATGAGCAGTTCTTC
many	TRBD1	TRBV6-1	TRBJ1-2	CASSIQGIVYGYTF	TGTGCCAGCAGTATACAGGGGATCGTCTATGGCTACACCTTC
many	.	TRBV20-1	TRBJ1-5	CSASTGASNQPQHF	TGCAGTGCTAGTACGGGGGCGAGCAATCAGCCCCAGCATTTT
many	.	TRBV10-3	TRBJ2-1	CAISGGGPGEQFF	TGTGCCATCAGTGGGGGGGGGCCGGGTGAGCAGTTCTTC
few	.	TRBV6-1	TRBJ2-7	CASSEGGLKKEQYF	TGTGCCAGCAGTGAAGGGGGCCTGAAGAAGGAGCAGTACTTC
.	.	TRBV13	TRBJ1-2	CASSLGRPSYNYGYTF	TGTGCCAGCAGCTTAGGACGGCCGTCTTATAACTATGGCTACACCTTC
few	.	TRBV4-1	TRBJ2-3	CASSQAFASGDTQYF	TGCGCCAGCAGCCAAGCTTTCGCTTCGGGGGATACGCAGTATTTT
many	TRBD2	TRBV7-9	TRBJ2-1	CASSPIAGGRRSNEQFF	TGTGCCAGCAGCCCTATAGCGGGAGGGCGTCGTTCGAATGAGCAGTTCTTC
.	.	TRBV5-5	TRBJ1-4	CASSSYGNEKLFF	TGTGCCAGCAGCTCCTATGGGAATGAAAAACTGTTTTTT
many	TRBD1	TRBV3-1	TRBJ1-6	CASSPHGTVDSPLHF	TGTGCCAGCAGCCCTCACGGGACAGTCGATTCACCCCTCCACTTT
many	TRBD2	TRBV12-3/TRBV12-4	TRBJ2-7	CASSTPGLLYEQYF	TGTGCCAGCAGCACTCCGGGACTACTCTACGAGCAGTACTTC
many	TRBD2	TRBV6-2/TRBV6-3	TRBJ2-5	CASSYSIRGGYQETQYF	TGTGCCAGCAGTTACTCGATTCGGGGGGGGTACCAAGAGACCCAGTACTTC
many	.	TRBV11-2	TRBJ2-5	CASSFRVETQYF	TGTGCCAGCAGCTTCAGGGTGGAGACCCAGTACTTC
.	TRBD2	TRBV9	TRBJ2-2	CASSVEISGSVTGELFF	TGTGCCAGCAGCGTAGAGATTAGCGGGAGCGTTACCGGGGAGCTGTTTTTT
many	.	TRBV20-1	TRBJ2-1	CSASFLGQGLNEQFF	TGCAGTGCTAGCTTTTTGGGTCAGGGGCTCAATGAGCAGTTCTTC
many	.	TRBV20-1	TRBJ2-1	CSARQDGNEQFF	TGCAGTGCTAGACAGGACGGGAATGAGCAGTTCTTC
.	TRBD1	TRBV2	TRBJ1-2	CASSNRDRGHGYTF	TGTGCCAGCAGTAACCGGGACAGGGGACATGGCTACACCTTC
many	.	TRBV2	TRBJ1-1	CASSRTDPRAFF	TGTGCCAGCAGTAGGACAGACCCTCGGGCTTTCTTT
many	.	TRBV3-1	TRBJ2-7	CASSQARTGPRGEQYF	TGTGCCAGCAGCCAAGCCCGGACAGGCCCCCGGGGGGAGCAGTACTTC
many	.	TRBV11-3	TRBJ1-1	CASSLDNINTEAFF	TGTGCCAGCAGCTTAGATAATATCAACACTGAAGCTTTCTTT
many	TRBD1	TRBV29-1	TRBJ1-1	CSVSDRINTEAFF	TGCAGCGTCTCGGACAGGATTAACACTGAAGCTTTCTTT
.	.	TRBV2	TRBJ1-1	CASSAWGGGTEAFF	TGTGCCAGCAGTGCTTGGGGAGGGGGCACTGAAGCTTTCTTT
many	TRBD1	TRBV3-1	TRBJ1-1	CASSQYPLVGTGNLNTEAFF	TGTGCCAGCAGCCAGTATCCCCTGGTCGGGACAGGGAATTTGAACACTGAAGCTTTCTTT
many	.	TRBV27	TRBJ2-1	CASSLYGSAYNEQFF	TGTGCCAGCAGTTTATACGGGTCCGCCTACAATGAGCAGTTCTTC
many	TRBD1	TRBV20-1	TRBJ1-2	CSATTGAIYGYTF	TGCAGTGCTACTACAGGGGCGATCTATGGCTACACCTTC
many	.	TRBV6-1	TRBJ1-5	CASSASDQPQHF	TGTGCCAGCAGTGCGTCCGATCAGCCCCAGCATTTT
.	.	TRBV30	TRBJ2-2	CAWSDPGRTNTGELFF	TGTGCCTGGAGTGATCCGGGACGGACGAACACCGGGGAGCTGTTTTTT
.	.	TRBV10-3	TRBJ1-4	CAVSEYELGKEKLFF	TGTGCCGTCAGTGAGTACGAGCTAGGAAAAGAAAAACTGTTTTTT
.	.	TRBV29-1	TRBJ2-5	CSVVISQETQYF	TGCAGCGTTGTAATTTCTCAAGAGACCCAGTACTTC
.	TRBD2	TRBV20-1	TRBJ2-1	CSARPTSGDYNEQFF	TGCAGTGCTAGACCGACTAGCGGAGACTACAATGAGCAGTTCTTC
many	TRBD1	TRBV2	TRBJ1-5	CASSLTGIQPQHF	TGTGCCAGCAGCTTGACAGGGATTCAGCCCCAGCATTTT
many	.	TRBV12-3/TRBV12-4	TRBJ2-5	CASSSPSGAEETQYF	TGTGCCAGCAGTTCTCCCTCGGGGGCAGAAGAGACCCAGTACTTC
few	.	TRBV7-2	TRBJ2-6	CASSLRGTTSGANVLTF	TGTGCCAGCAGCTTACGTGGCACCACCTCTGGGGCCAACGTCCTGACTTTC
.	TRBD2	TRBV19	TRBJ2-3	CASRLAVTDTQYF	TGTGCCAGTAGGCTAGCGGTCACAGATACGCAGTATTTT
many	TRBD2	TRBV10-3	TRBJ2-3	CAISESGGNTQYF	TGTGCCATCAGTGAGTCGGGGGGGAATACGCAGTATTTT
few	TRBD2	TRBV20-1	TRBJ2-7	CSAPLAGGGGYEQYF	TGCAGTGCCCCCCTAGCGGGAGGTGGTGGTTACGAGCAGTACTTC
.	TRBD1	TRBV20-1	TRBJ2-1	CSAIQGGFSYNEQFF	TGCAGTGCCATACAGGGGGGATTCTCCTACAATGAGCAGTTCTTC
.	TRBD1	TRBV7-9	TRBJ1-2	CASSLGTGTGISLVGGYTF	TGTGCCAGCAGCTTAGGTACCGGGACAGGGATAAGCCTCGTGGGTGGCTACACCTTC
many	.	TRBV9	TRBJ2-7	CASSSDGAYEQYF	TGTGCCAGCAGCTCGGACGGAGCCTACGAGCAGTACTTC
.	TRBD2	TRBV5-1	TRBJ2-5	CASTLGTSGGLVSTQYF	TGCGCCAGCACCCTGGGGACTAGCGGGGGCCTAGTGTCGACCCAGTACTTC
.	.	TRBV29-1	TRBJ1-5	CSVEYKNAQHF	TGCAGCGTTGAATACAAGAACGCCCAGCATTTT
many	.	TRBV28	TRBJ1-5	CASTRNRGQPQHF	TGTGCCAGCACCAGGAATCGAGGTCAGCCCCAGCATTTT
.	TRBD1	TRBV4-2	TRBJ2-7	CASSPRTGDYEQYF	TGTGCCAGCAGCCCTCGGACAGGAGACTACGAGCAGTACTTC
many	TRBD2	TRBV11-2	TRBJ2-7	CASSPGTSGSYEQYF	TGTGCCAGCAGCCCCGGGACTAGCGGGAGCTACGAGCAGTACTTC
.	.	TRBV15	TRBJ2-7	CATPKPGLESPEQYF	TGTGCCACCCCCAAACCGGGCCTTGAATCGCCCGAGCAGTACTTC
many	TRBD1	TRBV30	TRBJ1-5	CAWSNRQGWQPQHF	TGTGCCTGGAGTAATCGACAGGGCTGGCAGCCCCAGCATTTT
many	TRBD1	TRBV18	TRBJ1-6	CASSPDRVRNSPLHF	TGTGCCAGCTCACCAGACAGGGTCCGAAATTCACCCCTCCACTTT
.	TRBD2	TRBV7-2	TRBJ2-1	CASIGQGRGRWGEQFF	TGTGCCAGCATCGGCCAAGGGAGGGGACGGTGGGGCGAGCAGTTCTTC
many	TRBD1	TRBV7-9	TRBJ2-3	CASSPAGTVAGDTQYF	TGTGCCAGCAGCCCGGCCGGGACAGTCGCCGGAGATACGCAGTATTTT
.	TRBD2	TRBV10-3	TRBJ2-7	CAISYSSGSSYEQHF	TGTGCCATCAGTTACTCTAGCGGGAGCTCCTACGAGCAGCACTTC
many	.	TRBV13	TRBJ2-7	CASSLQGPPLEQYF	TGTGCCAGCAGCCTACAGGGCCCGCCCTTGGAGCAGTACTTC